This TCR beta chain was profiled in a study of T cell responses to AZD1222 COVID-19 vaccine. Turning to the study itself: Timing groups of about 4 and about 12 weeks for second doses were pooled.

As for this clone: The antigen is unknown.

The assay was immunoSEQ multiplex PCR, and TCRdb's table has in-frame clones only and misses some. The sample has over 150,000 clones; roughly 92% are singletons. General observations from the study: Spike-specific TCR breadth and depth both grew after two AZD1222 doses. Spike-wide coverage was observed for vaccine-associated CD4 TCRs, with dominant responses at 160-218 and 743-854. Most donors were white British, females outnumbered males, and clonal diversity was possibly underestimated.

CDR1 and CDR2 from the germline V gene are SGDLS and YYNGEE. This CDR3 has 15 residues. Unmatched junction bases numbered 12, after V lost 7 bases and J lost 4 bases. This chain connects TRBV9 to TRBJ1-2, with 8 bases fitting TRBD1. This TCR was sampled from an adult in good health. This material consisted of peripheral blood, taken on day 0 of AZD1222 vaccination. The CDR3 reads CASVKTETGGYGYTF. The CDR3 DNA reads TGTGCCAGCGTCAAGACCGAAACAGGGGGCTATGGCTACACCTTC. The complete variable domain, with remaining parts taken from reference TRBV9 and TRBJ1-2, reads DSGVTQTPKHLITATGQRVTLRCSPRSGDLSVYWYQQSLDQGLQFLIQYYNGEERAKGNILERFSAQQFPDLHSELNLSSLELGDSALYFCASVKTETGGYGYTFGSGTRLTVV.